A selection of T cell receptor beta chains follows, all from one sample in a study of blood T cell repertoires in COVID-19. The method was immunoSEQ multiplex PCR; TCRdb's version includes in-frame clones alone and lacks a portion of them. The top ten hold around 4% of the sample, which has 360,000 or so clones, approximately 90% seen once. The sequenced sample consisted of peripheral blood. Source of these receptors: a woman aged 55-70 years with COVID-19, enrolled during active disease. Each CDR3 is given without its conserved first and last residue. The D gene is left open where the match is weak. Expanded clones are given a class, and other clones once, few, many or no size at all.

d_gene	len	v_gene	abundance	j_gene	CDR3aa
-	12	TRBV13	-	TRBJ1-6	ASSYEGPSSPLH
TRBD1	13	TRBV16	-	TRBJ1-5	ASSQTTGNNQPQH
-	13	TRBV7-3	few	TRBJ1-3	ASSPNPGSGNTIY
-	11	TRBV28	-	TRBJ1-2	ASSLQVIYGYT
TRBD1	12	TRBV5-5	-	TRBJ1-5	ASSRGQGDQPQH
-	15	TRBV7-2	-	TRBJ2-3	ASSLVWRGRVRDTQY
-	16	TRBV6-2/TRBV6-3	-	TRBJ2-6	ASSYFESSYSGANVLT
TRBD2	11	TRBV7-9	-	TRBJ2-1	ASSLGLAYEQF
-	9	TRBV18	-	TRBJ2-3	ASSPSGTQY
TRBD1	14	TRBV28	-	TRBJ1-4	ASSLVGQGHNEKLF
-	12	TRBV7-9	-	TRBJ1-6	ASSLTDMQSPLH
-	11	TRBV5-1	once	TRBJ1-2	ASSLTGTYGYT
TRBD1	11	TRBV12-5	-	TRBJ2-7	ASVGTGNYEQY
TRBD1	12	TRBV5-1	once	TRBJ1-4	ASSSGQGGEKLF
-	13	TRBV29-1	once	TRBJ1-2	SVGQSQRGDYGYT
TRBD1	15	TRBV3-1/TRBV3-2	once	TRBJ2-7	ASSQEPGQTSSYEQY
TRBD1	10	TRBV30	-	TRBJ1-1	AWGQANTEAF
-	14	TRBV18	few	TRBJ1-6	ASSPNSPLDNSPLH